This TCR beta chain was profiled in a study of control samples from healthy donors and cancer patients. J lost 3 bases, V lost 11 bases, and 8 bases had no gene match. The CDR3 has 13 residues. CDR1 and CDR2 (germline): KGHSH, LQKENI. Profiling relied on immunoSEQ multiplex PCR, and the TCRdb table lists in-frame clones only, not all of them. The table records about 120,000 clones, more than 70% of them present only once. This TCR was recovered from a woman aged 65 to 85 in good health. What was sequenced was blood. The rearrangement uses TRBV18 and TRBJ2-5; 8 bases match TRBD1. CDR3 in amino acids: CADRQGQEETQYF. CDR3 nucleotide sequence: TGTGCCGACCGCCAGGGACAGGAAGAGACCCAGTACTTC. Full variable domain (outside the CDR3, taken from reference TRBV18 and TRBJ2-5): NAGVMQNPRHLVRRRGQEARLRCSPMKGHSHVYWYRQLPEEGLKFMVYLQKENIIDESGMPKERFSAEFPKEGPSILRIQQVVRGDSAAYFCADRQGQEETQYFGPGTRLLVL.